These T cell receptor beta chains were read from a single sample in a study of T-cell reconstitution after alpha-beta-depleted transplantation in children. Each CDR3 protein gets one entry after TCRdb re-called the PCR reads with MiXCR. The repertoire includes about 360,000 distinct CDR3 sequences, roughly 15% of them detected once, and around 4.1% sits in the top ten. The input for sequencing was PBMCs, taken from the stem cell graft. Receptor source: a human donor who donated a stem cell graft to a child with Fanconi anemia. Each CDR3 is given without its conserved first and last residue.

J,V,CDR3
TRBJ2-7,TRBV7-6,ASSLKLAGIDEQY
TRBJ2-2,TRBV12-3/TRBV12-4,ASSFSRQGAGELF
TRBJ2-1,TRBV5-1,ASSIGTNNEQF
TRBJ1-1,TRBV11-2,ASSLWTGEAF
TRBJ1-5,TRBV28,ASSLLTGENQPQH
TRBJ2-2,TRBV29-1,SVDTGNTGELF
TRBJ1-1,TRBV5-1,ASSQQGRDTEAF
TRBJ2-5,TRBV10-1,ASFPRETQY
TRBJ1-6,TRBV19,ATEDRGRSSYNSPLH
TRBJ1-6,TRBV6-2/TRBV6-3,ASNRRGTGDSPLH
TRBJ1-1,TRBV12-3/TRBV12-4,ASSFSGGGTEAF